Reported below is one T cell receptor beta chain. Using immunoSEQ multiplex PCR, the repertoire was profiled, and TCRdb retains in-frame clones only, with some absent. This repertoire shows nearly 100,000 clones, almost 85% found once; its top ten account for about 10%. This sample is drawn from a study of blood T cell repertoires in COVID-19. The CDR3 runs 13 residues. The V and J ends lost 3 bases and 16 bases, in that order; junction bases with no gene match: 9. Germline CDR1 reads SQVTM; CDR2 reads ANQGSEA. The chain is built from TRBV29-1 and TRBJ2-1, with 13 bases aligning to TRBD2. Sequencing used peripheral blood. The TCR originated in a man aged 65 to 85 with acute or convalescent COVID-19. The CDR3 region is CSVDVGLAGVGFF. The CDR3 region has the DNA TGCAGCGTTGACGTAGGACTAGCGGGAGTGGGTTTCTTC.